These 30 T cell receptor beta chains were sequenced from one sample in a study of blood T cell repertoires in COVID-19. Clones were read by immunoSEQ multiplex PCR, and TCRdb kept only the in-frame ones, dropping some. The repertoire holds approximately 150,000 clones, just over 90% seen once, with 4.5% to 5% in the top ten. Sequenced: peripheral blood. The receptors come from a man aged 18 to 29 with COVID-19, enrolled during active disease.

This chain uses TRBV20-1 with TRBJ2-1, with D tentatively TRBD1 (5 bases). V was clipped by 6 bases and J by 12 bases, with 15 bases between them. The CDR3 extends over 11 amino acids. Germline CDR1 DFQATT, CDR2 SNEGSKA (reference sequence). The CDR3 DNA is TGCAGTGCCCAAGGGGCGCCTGGGCAGTTCTTC. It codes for CSAQGAPGQFF.

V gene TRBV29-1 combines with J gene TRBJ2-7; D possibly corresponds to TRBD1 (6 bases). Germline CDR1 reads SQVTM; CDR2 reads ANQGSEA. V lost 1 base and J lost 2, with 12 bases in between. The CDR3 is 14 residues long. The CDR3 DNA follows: TGCAGCGTTGAAGTGCAGGGGCTTGCCTACGAGCAGTACTTC. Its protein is CSVEVQGLAYEQYF.

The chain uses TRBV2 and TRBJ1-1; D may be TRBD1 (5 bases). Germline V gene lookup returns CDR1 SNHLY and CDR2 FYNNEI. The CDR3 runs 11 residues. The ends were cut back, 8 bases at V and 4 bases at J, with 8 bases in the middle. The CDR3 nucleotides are TGTGCCAGCGGGGGAGGCACTGAAGCTTTCTTT. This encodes CASGGGTEAFF.

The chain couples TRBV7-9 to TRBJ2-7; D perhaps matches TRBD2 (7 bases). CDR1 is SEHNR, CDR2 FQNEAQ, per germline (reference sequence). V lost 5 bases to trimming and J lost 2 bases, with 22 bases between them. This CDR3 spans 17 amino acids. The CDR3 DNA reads TGTGCCAGCAGCCCAAAGGGGGGGACGGCCTCAACCTACGAGCAGTACTTC. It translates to CASSPKGGTASTYEQYF. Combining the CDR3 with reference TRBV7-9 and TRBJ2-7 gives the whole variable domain DTGVSQNPRHKITKRGQNVTFRCDPISEHNRLYWYRQTLGQGPEFLTYFQNEAQLEKSRLLSDRFSAERPKGSFSTLEIQRTEQGDSAMYLCASSPKGGTASTYEQYFGPGTRLTVT.

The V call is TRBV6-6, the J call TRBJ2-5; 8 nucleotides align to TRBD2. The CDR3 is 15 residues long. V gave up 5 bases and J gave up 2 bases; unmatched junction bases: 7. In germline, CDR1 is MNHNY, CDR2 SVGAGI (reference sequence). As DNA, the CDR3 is TGTGCCAGCAGTCGATTTAGCGGGGTTCAAGAGACCCAGTACTTC. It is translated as CASSRFSGVQETQYF.

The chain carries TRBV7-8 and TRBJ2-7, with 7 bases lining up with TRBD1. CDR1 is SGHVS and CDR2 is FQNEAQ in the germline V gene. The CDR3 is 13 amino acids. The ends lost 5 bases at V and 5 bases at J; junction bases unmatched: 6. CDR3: CASSHYTGDEQYF. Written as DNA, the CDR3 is TGTGCCAGCAGCCATTATACAGGGGACGAGCAGTACTTC.

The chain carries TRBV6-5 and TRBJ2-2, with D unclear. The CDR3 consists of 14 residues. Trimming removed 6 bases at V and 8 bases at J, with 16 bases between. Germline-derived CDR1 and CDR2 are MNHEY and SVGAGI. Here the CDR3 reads CASRSGPYGGELFF. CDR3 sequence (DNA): TGTGCCAGCAGGTCAGGCCCCTACGGAGGGGAGCTGTTTTTT.

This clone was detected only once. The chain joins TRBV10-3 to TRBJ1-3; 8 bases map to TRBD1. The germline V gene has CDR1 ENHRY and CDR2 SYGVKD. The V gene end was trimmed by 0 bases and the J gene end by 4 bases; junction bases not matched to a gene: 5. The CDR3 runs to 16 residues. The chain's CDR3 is CAISESTGGFGNTIYF. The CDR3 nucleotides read TGTGCCATCAGTGAGTCAACAGGGGGGTTCGGAAACACCATATATTTT.

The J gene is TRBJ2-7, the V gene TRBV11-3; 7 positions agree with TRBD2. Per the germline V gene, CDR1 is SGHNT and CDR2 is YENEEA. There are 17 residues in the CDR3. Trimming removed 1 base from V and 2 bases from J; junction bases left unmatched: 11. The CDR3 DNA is TGTGCCAGCAGCTTAGGGTTTCTAGCGGCAACAACCTACGAGCAGTACTTC. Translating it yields CASSLGFLAATTYEQYF.

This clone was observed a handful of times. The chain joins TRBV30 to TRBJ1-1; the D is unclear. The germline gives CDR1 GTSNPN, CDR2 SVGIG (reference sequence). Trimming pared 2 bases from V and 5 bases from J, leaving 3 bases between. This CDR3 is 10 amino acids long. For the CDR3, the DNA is TGTGCCTGGAGTCTTACTGAAGCTTTCTTT. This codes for CAWSLTEAFF.

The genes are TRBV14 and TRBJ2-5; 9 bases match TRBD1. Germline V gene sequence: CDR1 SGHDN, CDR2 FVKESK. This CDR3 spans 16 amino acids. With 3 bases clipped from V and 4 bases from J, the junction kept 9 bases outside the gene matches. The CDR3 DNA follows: TGTGCCAGCAGCCAGAGGGACAGGGTGTTCGGAGAGACCCAGTACTTC. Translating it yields CASSQRDRVFGETQYF. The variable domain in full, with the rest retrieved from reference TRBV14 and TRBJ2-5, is EAGVTQFPSHSVIEKGQTVTLRCDPISGHDNLYWYRRVMGKEIKFLLHFVKESKQDESGMPNNRFLAERTGGTYSTLKVQPAELEDSGVYFCASSQRDRVFGETQYFGPGTRLLVL.

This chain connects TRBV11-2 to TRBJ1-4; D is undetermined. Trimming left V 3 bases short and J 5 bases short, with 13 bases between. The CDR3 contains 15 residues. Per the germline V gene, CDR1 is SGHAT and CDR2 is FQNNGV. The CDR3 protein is CASSFKSWFNEKLFF. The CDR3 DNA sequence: TGTGCCAGCAGCTTTAAGAGCTGGTTCAATGAAAAACTGTTTTTT.

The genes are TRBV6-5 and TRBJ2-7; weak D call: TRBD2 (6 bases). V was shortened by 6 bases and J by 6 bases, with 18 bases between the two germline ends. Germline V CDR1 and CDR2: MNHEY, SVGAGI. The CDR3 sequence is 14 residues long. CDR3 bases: TGTGCCAGCAGGCTGCCGGGACTGAGCTCCGAGCAGTACTTC. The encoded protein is CASRLPGLSSEQYF.

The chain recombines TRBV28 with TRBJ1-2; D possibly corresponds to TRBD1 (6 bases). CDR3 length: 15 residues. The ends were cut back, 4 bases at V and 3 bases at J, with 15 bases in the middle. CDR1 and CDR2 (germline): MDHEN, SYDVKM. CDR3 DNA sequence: TGTGCCAGCAGTTCAATCCGGGGGGGCGACTATGGCTACACCTTC. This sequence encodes CASSSIRGGDYGYTF.

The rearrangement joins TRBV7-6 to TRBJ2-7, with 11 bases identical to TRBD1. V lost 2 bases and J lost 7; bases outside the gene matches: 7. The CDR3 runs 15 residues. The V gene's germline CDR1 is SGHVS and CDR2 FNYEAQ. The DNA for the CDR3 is TGTGCCAGCAGCTTACCGGACAGGGGGCCTTGGGAGCAGTACTTC. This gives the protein CASSLPDRGPWEQYF.

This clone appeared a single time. The CDR3 DNA reads as TGTGCCAGCAGCTTGGCCGACAGGGTTAGCACAGATACGCAGTATTTT. As protein: CASSLADRVSTDTQYF. The V call is TRBV7-2, the J call TRBJ2-3; 7 bases are a match to TRBD1. The CDR3 contains 16 residues. Germline values: CDR1 SGHTA, CDR2 FQGNSA. With V trimmed by 3 bases and J by 0 bases, 6 bases remained unmatched.

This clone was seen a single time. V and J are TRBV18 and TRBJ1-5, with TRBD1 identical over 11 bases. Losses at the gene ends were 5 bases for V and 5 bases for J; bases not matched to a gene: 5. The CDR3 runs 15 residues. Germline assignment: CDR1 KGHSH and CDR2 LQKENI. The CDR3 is CASSTGTGGYQPQHF. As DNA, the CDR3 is TGTGCCAGCTCAACCGGGACAGGGGGATATCAGCCCCAGCATTTT.

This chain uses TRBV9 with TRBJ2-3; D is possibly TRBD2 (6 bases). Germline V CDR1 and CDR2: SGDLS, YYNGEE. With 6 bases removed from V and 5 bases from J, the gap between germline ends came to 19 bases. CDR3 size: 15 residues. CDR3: CASNSGTSKGDTQYF. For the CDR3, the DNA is TGTGCCAGCAACTCCGGGACTTCTAAGGGAGATACGCAGTATTTT. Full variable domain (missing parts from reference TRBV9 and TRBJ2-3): DSGVTQTPKHLITATGQRVTLRCSPRSGDLSVYWYQQSLDQGLQFLIQYYNGEERAKGNILERFSAQQFPDLHSELNLSSLELGDSALYFCASNSGTSKGDTQYFGPGTRLTVL.

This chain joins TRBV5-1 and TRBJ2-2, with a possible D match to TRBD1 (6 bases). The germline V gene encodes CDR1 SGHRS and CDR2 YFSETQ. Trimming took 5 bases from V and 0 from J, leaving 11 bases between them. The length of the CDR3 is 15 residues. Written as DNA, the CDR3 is TGCGCCAGCAGGGCAGGGGCCGCGAACACCGGGGAGCTGTTTTTT. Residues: CASRAGAANTGELFF.

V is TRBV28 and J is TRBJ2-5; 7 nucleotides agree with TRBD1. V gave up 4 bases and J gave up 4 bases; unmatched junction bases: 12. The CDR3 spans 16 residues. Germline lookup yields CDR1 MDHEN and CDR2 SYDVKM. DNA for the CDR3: TGTGCCAGCAGTTCAGCCAGGCAGGGGGTCGCAGAGACCCAGTACTTC. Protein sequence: CASSSARQGVAETQYF.

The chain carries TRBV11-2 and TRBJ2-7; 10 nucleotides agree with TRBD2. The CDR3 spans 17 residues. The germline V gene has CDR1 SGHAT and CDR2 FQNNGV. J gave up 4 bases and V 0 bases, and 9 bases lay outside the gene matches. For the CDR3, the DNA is TGTGCCAGCAGCTTAGATCCGCTAGCGGGAGTGCGGTACGAGCAGTACTTC. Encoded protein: CASSLDPLAGVRYEQYF.

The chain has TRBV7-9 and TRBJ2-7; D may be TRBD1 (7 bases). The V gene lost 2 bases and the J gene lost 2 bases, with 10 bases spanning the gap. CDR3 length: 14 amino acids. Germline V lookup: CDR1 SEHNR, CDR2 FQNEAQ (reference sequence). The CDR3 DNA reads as TGTGCCAGCAGCTTACAGGGGGGCCCCTACGAGCAGTACTTC. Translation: CASSLQGGPYEQYF. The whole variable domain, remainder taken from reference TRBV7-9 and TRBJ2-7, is DTGVSQNPRHKITKRGQNVTFRCDPISEHNRLYWYRQTLGQGPEFLTYFQNEAQLEKSRLLSDRFSAERPKGSFSTLEIQRTEQGDSAMYLCASSLQGGPYEQYFGPGTRLTVT.

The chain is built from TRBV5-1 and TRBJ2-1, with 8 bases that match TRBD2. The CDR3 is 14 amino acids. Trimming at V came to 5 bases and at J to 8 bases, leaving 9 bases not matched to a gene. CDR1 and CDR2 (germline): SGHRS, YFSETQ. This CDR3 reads CASSSSGLAYEQFF. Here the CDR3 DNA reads TGCGCCAGCAGTTCCTCTGGACTAGCCTATGAGCAGTTCTTC.

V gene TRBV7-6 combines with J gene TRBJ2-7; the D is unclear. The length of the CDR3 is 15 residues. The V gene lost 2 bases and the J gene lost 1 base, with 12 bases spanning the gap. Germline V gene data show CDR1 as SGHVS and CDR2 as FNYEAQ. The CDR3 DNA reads TGTGCCAGCAGCTTATTCCGAGGTCCGTCCTACGAGCAGTACTTC. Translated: CASSLFRGPSYEQYF.

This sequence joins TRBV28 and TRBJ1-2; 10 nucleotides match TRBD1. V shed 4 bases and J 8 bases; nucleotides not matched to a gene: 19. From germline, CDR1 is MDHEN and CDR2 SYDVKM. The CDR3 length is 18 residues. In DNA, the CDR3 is TGTGCCAGCAGTTCGCTTTACCTCCCGACAGGGGGCGCGGGGGGCTACACCTTC. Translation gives CASSSLYLPTGGAGGYTF.

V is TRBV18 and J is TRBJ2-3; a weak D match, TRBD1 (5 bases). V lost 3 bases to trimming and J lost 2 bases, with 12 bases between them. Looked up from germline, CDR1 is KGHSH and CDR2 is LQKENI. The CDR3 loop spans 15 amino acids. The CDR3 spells CASSPPDRFTDTQYF. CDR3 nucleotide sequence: TGTGCCAGCTCACCTCCCGACAGATTCACAGATACGCAGTATTTT.

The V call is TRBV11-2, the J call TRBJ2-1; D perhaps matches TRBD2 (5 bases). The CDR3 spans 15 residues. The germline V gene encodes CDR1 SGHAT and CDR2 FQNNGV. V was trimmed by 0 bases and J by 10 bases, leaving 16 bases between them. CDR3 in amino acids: CASSLEAGDEREQFF. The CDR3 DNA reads TGTGCCAGCAGCTTAGAGGCAGGTGACGAGCGGGAGCAGTTCTTC.

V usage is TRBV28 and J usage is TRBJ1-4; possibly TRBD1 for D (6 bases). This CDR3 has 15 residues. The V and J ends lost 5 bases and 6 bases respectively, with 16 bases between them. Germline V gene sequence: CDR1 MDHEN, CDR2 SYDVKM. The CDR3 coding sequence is TGTGCCAGCAGTCGTCTACAGGGTGGGGATGAAAAACTGTTTTTT. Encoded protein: CASSRLQGGDEKLFF.

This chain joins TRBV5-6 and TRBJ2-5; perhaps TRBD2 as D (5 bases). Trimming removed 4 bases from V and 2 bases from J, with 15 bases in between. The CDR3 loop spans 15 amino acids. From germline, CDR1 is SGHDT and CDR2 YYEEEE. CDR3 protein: CASSPPAGIQETQYF. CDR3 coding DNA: TGTGCCAGCAGCCCCCCGGCCGGGATTCAAGAGACCCAGTACTTC.

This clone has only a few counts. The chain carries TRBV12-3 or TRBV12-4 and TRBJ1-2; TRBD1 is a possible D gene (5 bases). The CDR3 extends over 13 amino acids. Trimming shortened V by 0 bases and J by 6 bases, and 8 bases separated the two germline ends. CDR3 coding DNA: TGTGCCAGCAGTTTAGCGGGGGGGAATGGCTACACCTTC. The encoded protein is CASSLAGGNGYTF.